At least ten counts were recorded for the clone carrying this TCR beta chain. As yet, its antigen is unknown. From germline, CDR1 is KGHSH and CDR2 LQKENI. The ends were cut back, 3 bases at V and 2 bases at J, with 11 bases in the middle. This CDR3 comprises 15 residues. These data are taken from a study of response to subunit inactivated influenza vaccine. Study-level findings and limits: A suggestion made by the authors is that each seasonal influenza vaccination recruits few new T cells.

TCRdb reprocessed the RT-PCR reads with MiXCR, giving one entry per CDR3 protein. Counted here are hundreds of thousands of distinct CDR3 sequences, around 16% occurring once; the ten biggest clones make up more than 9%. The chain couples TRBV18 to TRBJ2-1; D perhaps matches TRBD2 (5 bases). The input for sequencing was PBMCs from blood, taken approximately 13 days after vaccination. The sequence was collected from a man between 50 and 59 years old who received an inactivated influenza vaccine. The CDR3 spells CASSPERDAYNEQFF. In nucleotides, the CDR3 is TGTGCCAGCTCACCTGAACGGGATGCCTACAATGAGCAGTTCTTC.